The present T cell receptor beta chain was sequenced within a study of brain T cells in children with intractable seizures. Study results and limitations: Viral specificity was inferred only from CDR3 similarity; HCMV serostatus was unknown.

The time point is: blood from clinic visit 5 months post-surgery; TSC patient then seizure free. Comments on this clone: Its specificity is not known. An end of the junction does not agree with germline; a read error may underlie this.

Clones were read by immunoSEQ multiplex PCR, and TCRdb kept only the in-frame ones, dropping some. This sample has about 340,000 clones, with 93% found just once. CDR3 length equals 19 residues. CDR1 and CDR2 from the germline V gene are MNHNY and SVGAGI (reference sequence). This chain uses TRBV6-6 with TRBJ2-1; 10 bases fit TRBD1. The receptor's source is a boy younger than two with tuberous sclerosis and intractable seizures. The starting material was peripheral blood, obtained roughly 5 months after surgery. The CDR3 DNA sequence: TGTGCCAGCAGCTACTCCGGGACAGGGGTCACCCTAGACTACAATGAGCAGTTCTTC. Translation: CASSYSGTGVTLDYNEQFF.